Below, 24 T cell receptor beta chains from the same sample are listed, as sequenced in a study of shared clonotypes between healthy human individuals. TCRdb's table, derived via immunoSEQ multiplex PCR, lists solely in-frame clones and lacks some. The top ten hold 0.39% of the sample, which has 2.3 million or so clones, over 85% seen once. Specimen: naive CD4+ T cells from PBMCs. Subset here: CD45RA+ positively selected. These receptor sequences come from a young man in good health. Some clones in this sample may be carry-over from other donors' samples.

A note on this clone: Other nucleotide sequences in the sample specify the same CDR3. The gene calls are TRBV6-5 and TRBJ2-3, with D tentatively TRBD2 (5 bases). The CDR3 length is 14 residues. CDR1 is MNHEY and CDR2 is SVGAGI in the germline V gene. Trimming stripped 0 bases from V and 5 bases from J, with 9 bases between. In DNA form, the CDR3 reads TGTGCCAGCAGTTACTCCCGAGGGAGAGATACGCAGTATTTT. Residues: CASSYSRGRDTQYF.

This clone has only a few counts. The sample carries other DNA sequences with the same CDR3. The chain links TRBV2 to TRBJ1-5; D unclear. From germline, CDR1 is SNHLY and CDR2 FYNNEI. V was trimmed by 5 bases and J by 4 bases, leaving 9 bases between them. The CDR3 runs 13 residues. The CDR3: CASSQSGNQPQHF. The CDR3 nucleotides read TGTGCCAGCAGTCAGAGCGGAAATCAGCCCCAGCATTTT.

The rearrangement joins TRBV7-9 to TRBJ1-1, with D possibly TRBD1 on 6 matching bases. The CDR3 has 15 amino acids. Per germline, CDR1 SEHNR and CDR2 FQNEAQ (reference sequence). Between the trimmed V and J ends, which lost 4 bases and 2 bases, there was a span of 14 bases. The CDR3 reads CASSYLPQGNTEAFF. The CDR3 region has the DNA TGTGCCAGCAGCTACTTACCACAGGGAAACACTGAAGCTTTCTTT.

This rearrangement joins TRBV28 to TRBJ1-5; no firm D call. This CDR3 is built from 18 residues. Between the trimmed V and J ends, which lost 5 bases and 0 bases, there was a span of 20 bases. CDR1 is MDHEN and CDR2 is SYDVKM in the germline V gene. CDR3 amino acids: CASSPIEFGPYSNQPQHF. CDR3 sequence (DNA): TGTGCCAGCAGTCCCATAGAGTTTGGACCTTATAGCAATCAGCCCCAGCATTTT.

As regards this clone: The sample carries other DNA sequences with the same CDR3. The V and J genes are TRBV5-1 and TRBJ2-7; TRBD1 might be the D (6 bases). Germline-derived CDR1 and CDR2 are SGHRS and YFSETQ. Trimming removed 0 bases from V and 3 bases from J, with 10 bases in between. The CDR3 covers 14 residues. The CDR3: CASSLAAGDYEQYF. The CDR3 region has the DNA TGCGCCAGCAGCTTGGCTGCAGGGGACTACGAGCAGTACTTC.

CDR3 residues: CAWTASTYEQYF. The CDR3 DNA reads TGTGCCTGGACGGCGAGTACCTACGAGCAGTACTTC. The rearrangement links TRBV30 to TRBJ2-7; D not certain. CDR3 length: 12 amino acids. Germline V gives CDR1 GTSNPN, CDR2 SVGIG (reference sequence). Trimming left V 4 bases short and J 2 bases short, with 9 bases between.

V usage is TRBV9 and J usage is TRBJ2-1; perhaps TRBD2 as D (5 bases). This CDR3 has 14 residues. In germline, CDR1 is SGDLS, CDR2 YYNGEE. V was cut by 1 base and J by 9 bases, with 14 bases left in between. The CDR3 spells CASSVKPDAGEQFF. CDR3 in DNA: TGTGCCAGCAGCGTAAAGCCGGACGCGGGTGAGCAGTTCTTC.

This sequence joins TRBV6-5 and TRBJ2-6; D is uncertain. The CDR3 is 14 amino acids. V lost 7 bases to trimming and J lost 1 base, with 8 bases between them. CDR1 and CDR2 (germline): MNHEY, SVGAGI. This chain's CDR3 is CASTSVSGANVLTF. The CDR3 bases are TGTGCCAGCACTTCAGTGTCTGGGGCCAACGTCCTGACTTTC.

V usage is TRBV11-1 and J usage is TRBJ2-7; 13 bases map to TRBD2. CDR3 length equals 19 residues. Germline V gene data show CDR1 as SGHAT and CDR2 as FQDESV (reference sequence). The V segment lost 5 bases and the J segment 2 bases; nucleotides outside the gene matches: 15. In DNA form, the CDR3 reads TGTGCCAGCAGCCCCACAGTGGGGACTAGCGGGACTCACGCCTACGAGCAGTACTTC. It translates to CASSPTVGTSGTHAYEQYF.

As to this clone: This sample also contains other DNA sequences that code for the same CDR3. The rearrangement joins TRBV7-2 to TRBJ1-5, with unresolved D. Deletions cut 1 base from V and 7 bases from J, with 8 bases between. CDR3 length: 13 amino acids. CDR1 is SGHTA and CDR2 is FQGNSA in the germline V gene. CDR3 residues: CASSLESRQPQHF. The DNA of the CDR3 is TGTGCCAGCAGCTTAGAATCGCGGCAGCCCCAGCATTTT.

This chain joins TRBV5-1 and TRBJ2-5, with D unresolved. The length of the CDR3 is 14 residues. Trimming stripped 4 bases from V and 2 bases from J, with 12 bases between. Germline CDR1 SGHRS, CDR2 YFSETQ. This CDR3 reads CASSPRLGQETQYF. CDR3 DNA sequence: TGCGCCAGCAGCCCTCGGCTGGGGCAAGAGACCCAGTACTTC.

The rearrangement uses TRBV9 and TRBJ2-7; TRBD2 aligns across 10 bases. With V trimmed by 0 bases and J by 3 bases, 3 bases remained unmatched. This CDR3 region has 15 residues. The germline gives CDR1 SGDLS, CDR2 YYNGEE. The DNA for the CDR3 is TGTGCCAGCAGCGTAGAACCTAGCGGGAGCTACGAGCAGTACTTC. Translation gives CASSVEPSGSYEQYF.

V usage is TRBV6-5 and J usage is TRBJ1-1; 8 positions match TRBD1. The CDR3 has 15 residues. Germline V gives CDR1 MNHEY, CDR2 SVGAGI. Losses at the gene ends were 0 bases for V and 5 bases for J; bases not matched to a gene: 5. The CDR3 nucleotides are TGTGCCAGCAGTTACTCCGCAGGGGGCCGGACTGAAGCTTTCTTT. As protein: CASSYSAGGRTEAFF.

This clone has just one count. The V and J genes are TRBV11-1 and TRBJ2-2, with a weak D call TRBD2 (6 bases). This CDR3 has 14 amino acids. Germline CDR1 is SGHAT and CDR2 is FQDESV (reference sequence). V was shortened by 5 bases and J by 6 bases, with 13 bases between the two germline ends. In nucleotides, the CDR3 is TGTGCCAGCAGCCCAACTAGCTCCTCCGGGGAGCTGTTTTTT. Encoded protein: CASSPTSSSGELFF.

The rearrangement uses TRBV27 and TRBJ1-2, with unresolved D. The V and J ends lost 8 bases and 4 bases respectively, with 14 bases between them. Germline values: CDR1 MNHEY, CDR2 SMNVEV (reference sequence). CDR3 length: 13 amino acids. The CDR3 loop is CASGGRETYGYTF. The CDR3 nucleotides are TGTGCCAGCGGAGGACGGGAGACCTATGGCTACACCTTC.

This chain joins TRBV6-6 and TRBJ2-7; 10 bases are a match to TRBD1. The V gene's germline CDR1 is MNHNY and CDR2 SVGAGI (reference sequence). After removal of 6 bases from V and 3 bases from J, the junction contained 8 bases not matched to a gene. There are 15 residues in the CDR3. CDR3 sequence: CASRPSGTGDYEQYF. CDR3 DNA sequence: TGTGCCAGCAGACCATCCGGGACAGGGGACTACGAGCAGTACTTC.

This rearrangement joins TRBV28 to TRBJ2-3, with D maybe TRBD1 (6 bases). This CDR3 is built from 16 residues. Deletions cut 6 bases from V and 5 bases from J, with 21 bases between. Germline CDR1 is MDHEN and CDR2 is SYDVKM. CDR3 in amino acids: CASSLLGLGRGDTQYF. The CDR3 region has the DNA TGTGCCAGCAGCCTTCTTGGCCTTGGCAGGGGAGATACGCAGTATTTT.

This sequence joins TRBV5-1 and TRBJ2-2, with 7 bases lining up with TRBD1. The trim removed 3 bases at V and 5 bases at J, leaving 7 bases unmatched. CDR3 length: 15 amino acids. The germline gives CDR1 SGHRS, CDR2 YFSETQ. The CDR3 DNA reads as TGCGCCAGCAGCTCCTCATTACAGGGGACCGGGGAGCTGTTTTTT. Its protein is CASSSSLQGTGELFF.

This clone has only one observation. The genes are TRBV5-1 and TRBJ2-7; D is unresolved. CDR1 and CDR2 from the germline V gene are SGHRS and YFSETQ. Trimming cost V 1 base and J 6 bases, with 5 bases left between them. This CDR3 contains 11 residues. The CDR3 DNA reads as TGCGCCAGCAGCTTGTTGAGCGAGCAGTACTTC. Its protein product is CASSLLSEQYF.

The V gene is TRBV29-1, the J gene TRBJ2-7, with D tentatively TRBD2 (6 bases). Germline V gene data show CDR1 as SQVTM and CDR2 as ANQGSEA. The V end was cut by 4 bases, the J end by 3 bases, with 7 bases between. This CDR3 has 11 amino acids. The CDR3 DNA reads TGCAGCGTTGCCGGGGGCTACGAGCAGTACTTC. It is translated as CSVAGGYEQYF.

The chain combines TRBV28 with TRBJ2-2; D is undetermined. This CDR3 region has 12 residues. CDR1 is MDHEN and CDR2 is SYDVKM in the germline V gene. V shed 3 bases and J shed 7 bases, with 6 bases lying between them. In DNA form, the CDR3 reads TGTGCCAGCAGTTTGGTCCGCGGGGAGCTGTTTTTT. Protein: CASSLVRGELFF.

The rearrangement uses TRBV5-4 and TRBJ2-7; 10 nucleotides line up with TRBD2. Losses at the gene ends were 4 bases for V and 4 bases for J; bases not matched to a gene: 11. The CDR3 length is 16 residues. Per the germline V gene, CDR1 is SGHNT and CDR2 is YYREEE (reference sequence). CDR3 sequence (DNA): TGTGCCAGCAGCCCCGGGGGTGGTAGCGGGAGGTACGAGCAGTACTTC. The encoded protein is CASSPGGGSGRYEQYF. The full variable domain, in which reference TRBV5-4 and TRBJ2-7 provide the parts outside the CDR3, is ETGVTQSPTHLIKTRGQQVTLRCSSQSGHNTVSWYQQALGQGPQFIFQYYREEENGRGNFPPRFSGLQFPNYSSELNVNALELDDSALYLCASSPGGGSGRYEQYFGPGTRLTVT.

About this clone: At one end, the junction sequence differs from germline, possibly due to a read error. The chain couples TRBV6-1 to TRBJ2-1, with D maybe TRBD1 (5 bases). The CDR3 loop spans 13 amino acids. Looked up from germline, CDR1 is MNHNS and CDR2 is SASEGT. CDR3 amino acids: CAGSGQGRDEQFF. In nucleotides, the CDR3 is TGTGCCGGCAGTGGGCAGGGTAGGGATGAGCAGTTCTTC.

CDR3 coding DNA: TGTGCCAGCAACAGGGAACCGTACAATGAGCAGTTCTTC. It specifies CASNREPYNEQFF. The genes are TRBV28 and TRBJ2-1, with a possible D match to TRBD1 (6 bases). V was shortened by 7 bases and J by 4 bases, with 11 bases between the two germline ends. This CDR3 comprises 13 residues. CDR1 is MDHEN, CDR2 SYDVKM, per germline.